This T cell receptor (beta chain) emerged from a study of blood T cell repertoires in COVID-19. About the study: Some COVID-19 samples were acute and others convalescent; all came from the United States, Italy and Spain. Sources were T cells, B-cell-depleted T cells, or PBMCs; the material itself was cDNA or gDNA.

Authors' methods: For nucleated cells, counts were estimated from reference gene primer amplification. Measured with immunoSEQ multiplex PCR; TCRdb has only the in-frame clones, and not every one. The V and J calls and clone size come from that table; D and trimming were worked out from the DNA. Of some 200,000 clones in the sample, 85% were seen once. Germline values: CDR1 MNHEY, CDR2 SVGAGI. This CDR3 contains 13 residues. V was pared by 6 bases and J by 2 bases, with 3 bases of the junction left unmatched. Sequencing was carried out using peripheral blood. The chain uses TRBV6-5 and TRBJ1-1; 7 bases match TRBD1. The clonotype was recovered from a woman aged 55-70 years with acute or convalescent COVID-19. As DNA, the CDR3 is TGTGCCAGCAGGCAGGGGGGCAACACTGAAGCTTTCTTT. It translates to CASRQGGNTEAFF.